This TCR beta chain is drawn from a study of blood T cell repertoires in COVID-19. Background on the study: Sites in the United States, Italy and Spain provided acute and convalescent COVID-19 samples. The analysed material was cDNA or gDNA that came from T cells, B-cell-depleted T cells, or PBMCs.

Authors' methods: For nucleated cells, counts were estimated from reference gene primer amplification. TCRdb's table, derived via immunoSEQ multiplex PCR, lists solely in-frame clones and lacks some. Clone size and the V and J calls come from that table; the DNA yielded D and trimming. The sample includes about 170,000 clones, around nine tenths of them seen just once. CDR1 is MGHRA, CDR2 YSYEKL, per germline. V lost 4 bases and J lost 4, with 13 bases in between. This CDR3 is 14 amino acids long. The receptor was derived from a man in his late teens or twenties with active or convalescent COVID-19. This chain links TRBV4-1 with TRBJ1-2; possible D gene TRBD1, 5 bases. Source material: peripheral blood. The CDR3 region has the DNA TGCGCCAGCAGCCCTCCAGGGTCTGGCTATGGCTACACCTTC. This encodes CASSPPGSGYGYTF.